These 24 T cell receptor beta chains were all obtained from the same sample, sequenced in a study of blood T cells in healthy people across ages. Combining a sample-barcoded 5' primer with a J-beta primer mix, a second PCR ran for about 7 to 11 cycles. TCRdb reanalysed the 5' RACE reads using MiXCR and keeps one entry per CDR3 protein. The data contain about 900,000 distinct CDR3 sequences, roughly 52% of them singletons. Sequenced: blood. These receptors were collected from a man aged 30-40 years in good health.

As to this clonotype: This clone may be a read error of a much larger clone one base away. V and J are TRBV10-3 and TRBJ2-7; D is undetermined. The CDR3 contains 13 residues. From germline, CDR1 is ENHRY and CDR2 SYGVKD. Trimming pared 11 bases from V and 3 bases from J, leaving 17 bases between. CDR3 bases: TGTGCCGCCCCGCGTCGCCAGGACTACGAGCAGTACTTC. It encodes CAAPRRQDYEQYF.

This clonotype was observed a single time. CDR3 coding DNA: TGTGCCACCAGACCGACGGACACTCTCAGGCAGCCCCAGCATTTT. Protein: CATRPTDTLRQPQHF. This sequence joins TRBV28 and TRBJ1-5, with a weak D call TRBD1 (5 bases). Germline assignment: CDR1 MDHEN and CDR2 SYDVKM. This CDR3 is built from 15 residues. Trimming removed 10 bases from V and 7 bases from J, with 23 bases in between.

This clonotype was counted between two and nine times. The chain is built from TRBV30 and TRBJ1-1, with TRBD1 matching over 9 bases. The germline V gene has CDR1 GTSNPN and CDR2 SVGIG (reference sequence). The CDR3 totals 17 residues. V was pared by 3 bases and J by 0 bases, with 11 bases of the junction left unmatched. The CDR3 is CAWRAGTGILLNTEAFF. The CDR3 DNA follows: TGTGCCTGGAGGGCCGGGACAGGGATCCTTTTGAACACTGAAGCTTTCTTT.

This clonotype was seen more than once but under ten times. The chain links TRBV29-1 to TRBJ1-1; D gene uncertain. The CDR3 sequence is 11 residues long. Trimming left V 7 bases short and J 6 bases short, with 12 bases between. CDR1 and CDR2 from the germline V gene are SQVTM and ANQGSEA. CDR3 nucleotide sequence: TGCAGCGCAACAGTGTACCCTGAAGCTTTCTTT. Its protein is CSATVYPEAFF.

Remarks on this clonotype: A much larger clone is a single base away; this may be a read error. The genes are TRBV10-3 and TRBJ2-1, with D tentatively TRBD1 (7 bases). This CDR3 comprises 12 residues. Germline V gene sequence: CDR1 ENHRY, CDR2 SYGVKD. CDR3 sequence reads: CAISPRGDEQVF. The CDR3, as DNA: TGTGCCATCAGCCCCAGGGGGGATGAGCAGGTCTTC.

A word on this clonotype: At one end, the junction sequence differs from germline, possibly due to a read error. The chain joins TRBV11-1 to TRBJ2-7, with 7 bases identical to TRBD1. Germline V gene data show CDR1 as SGHAT and CDR2 as FQDESV (reference sequence). This CDR3 has 13 amino acids. The CDR3 is CTSSLQGRAEQYF. CDR3 DNA sequence: TGTACCAGCAGCTTACAGGGGCGGGCCGAGCAGTACTTC.

This rearrangement joins TRBV20-1 to TRBJ2-1; the D gene is possibly TRBD1 (5 bases). The V gene lost 1 base and the J gene lost 13 bases, with 11 bases spanning the gap. The CDR3 has 11 amino acids. The germline V gene encodes CDR1 DFQATT and CDR2 SNEGSKA (reference sequence). The CDR3 sequence: CSARGGLQQFF. The CDR3 bases are TGCAGTGCTAGAGGGGGCCTTCAACAGTTCTTC.

This clonotype was picked up a small number of times. CDR3 DNA sequence: TGCAGTGCTAGACATCCTCAATCCTATGGCTACACCTTC. Protein product: CSARHPQSYGYTF. The V gene is TRBV20-1, the J gene TRBJ1-2, with D uncertain. Germline CDR1 and CDR2: DFQATT and SNEGSKA (reference sequence). The CDR3 sequence is 13 residues long. V lost 2 bases to trimming and J lost 4 bases, with 11 bases between them.

The chain links TRBV7-3 to TRBJ2-3; 10 nucleotides match TRBD1. Trimming removed 3 bases from V and 6 bases from J; junction bases left unmatched: 3. In germline, CDR1 is SGHTA, CDR2 FQGTGA. This CDR3 spans 14 amino acids. CDR3 DNA: TGTGCCAGCAGCTTGGACAGGGGGAGGGATACGCAGTATTTT. Translated: CASSLDRGRDTQYF.

This rearrangement joins TRBV20-1 to TRBJ1-5; the D is unclear. CDR1 DFQATT and CDR2 SNEGSKA come from the germline V gene (reference sequence). Trimming stripped 6 bases from V and 0 bases from J, with 15 bases between. This CDR3 has 15 amino acids. The CDR3, as DNA: TGCAGTGCCTATCAAGGACGGATTAGCAATCAGCCCCAGCATTTT. Amino acids: CSAYQGRISNQPQHF.

This clonotype came up a few times. The CDR3 coding sequence is TGTGCCAGCAGCTTATCGCCCCTAGGGCAGTACTTC. Amino acids: CASSLSPLGQYF. The V and J genes are TRBV7-2 and TRBJ2-7; no clear D gene. CDR1 SGHTA and CDR2 FQGNSA come from the germline V gene. The ends were cut back, 2 bases at V and 9 bases at J, with 11 bases in the middle. The CDR3 length is 12 residues.

This clonotype was counted between two and nine times. J is TRBJ2-7 and V is TRBV10-3, with D tentatively TRBD1 or TRBD2 (5 bases each). Trimming took 0 bases from V and 6 from J, leaving 6 bases between them. The CDR3 has 12 residues. Germline CDR1 is ENHRY and CDR2 is SYGVKD. CDR3 DNA sequence: TGTGCCATCAGTGAGTCGGGGGTCGAGCAGTACTTC. It is translated as CAISESGVEQYF.

This rearrangement joins TRBV5-1 to TRBJ2-7; 8 positions match TRBD1. The CDR3 covers 15 residues. Germline V lookup: CDR1 SGHRS, CDR2 YFSETQ. The ends lost 4 bases at V and 5 bases at J; junction bases unmatched: 11. CDR3 residues: CASSLSGTGNNEQYF. Written as DNA, the CDR3 is TGCGCCAGCAGCCTCTCCGGGACAGGTAACAACGAGCAGTACTTC.

CDR3 sequence (DNA): TGTGCCAGCAGCTTATACTACGGGGTGGCTAATGAAAAACTGTTTTTT. Its translation: CASSLYYGVANEKLFF. The rearrangement uses TRBV7-9 and TRBJ1-4, with D hard to call. The germline V and J ends were trimmed by 2 bases and 3 bases, with 13 bases remaining between them. The germline V gene encodes CDR1 SEHNR and CDR2 FQNEAQ (reference sequence). This CDR3 is built from 16 residues.

This clonotype was counted between two and nine times. The rearrangement links TRBV20-1 to TRBJ2-7; D may be TRBD1 or TRBD2 (6 bases each). The CDR3 totals 13 residues. Looked up from germline, CDR1 is DFQATT and CDR2 is SNEGSKA (reference sequence). The V end was cut by 0 bases, the J end by 2 bases, with 8 bases between. Here the CDR3 reads CSARERGAYEQYF. The DNA of the CDR3 is TGCAGTGCTAGAGAGAGGGGGGCCTACGAGCAGTACTTC.

This clonotype turned up a few times. This chain connects TRBV27 to TRBJ1-6, with 7 bases identical to TRBD1. V dropped 2 bases and J dropped 11; count of bases not matched to a gene: 0. The CDR3 spans 12 residues. Germline V gives CDR1 MNHEY, CDR2 SMNVEV (reference sequence). The CDR3, as DNA: TGTGCCAGCAGTTTAGGGACAGCACCCCTCCACTTT. This codes for CASSLGTAPLHF.

In DNA form, the CDR3 reads TGCGCCAGCAGCCAAGATGCTAGGGTGGCCAGTATTTACTACGAGCAGTACTTC. It is translated as CASSQDARVASIYYEQYF. The chain uses TRBV4-3 and TRBJ2-5; D gene uncertain. The tail of the sequence fits TRBJ2-7 better, so the J call may be wrong. The CDR3 covers 18 residues. Germline CDR1 LGHNA, CDR2 YSLEER.

The rearrangement links TRBV12-3 or TRBV12-4 to TRBJ1-4; unclear D gene. The CDR3 extends over 12 amino acids. The V end lost 6 bases, the J end lost 8 bases, and 10 bases lay between the germline ends. CDR3 nucleotide sequence: TGTGCCAGCAGCCCAATTAACGAAAAACTGTTTTTT. Translating it yields CASSPINEKLFF.

This chain joins TRBV12-5 and TRBJ1-6; no definite D call. From germline, CDR1 is LGHNT and CDR2 FRNRAP. Trimming shortened V by 0 bases and J by 9 bases, and 9 bases separated the two germline ends. CDR3 length: 14 amino acids. The CDR3: CASGLVTGASPLHF. In nucleotides, the CDR3 is TGTGCTAGTGGTTTGGTAACCGGAGCTTCACCCCTCCACTTT. Supplemented by reference TRBV12-5 and TRBJ1-6, the full variable domain reads DARVTQTPRHKVTEMGQEVTMRCQPILGHNTVFWYRQTMMQGLELLAYFRNRAPLDDSGMPKDRFSAEMPDATLATLKIQPSEPRDSAVYFCASGLVTGASPLHFGNGTRLTVT.

Only a few counts were recorded for this clonotype. V and J are TRBV3-1 and TRBJ2-1; 10 bases line up with TRBD2. The CDR3 runs to 17 residues. Germline loops: CDR1 LGHDT, CDR2 YNNKEL (reference sequence). With 4 bases clipped from V and 3 bases from J, the junction kept 9 bases outside the gene matches. The CDR3 sequence: CASSLRSGGVGYNEQFF. The CDR3 nucleotides read TGTGCCAGCAGCCTTCGAAGCGGGGGGGTAGGCTACAATGAGCAGTTCTTC.

This chain uses TRBV29-1 with TRBJ1-1, with D possibly TRBD1 on 5 matching bases. The CDR3 covers 12 residues. Per germline, CDR1 SQVTM and CDR2 ANQGSEA. V was trimmed by 7 bases and J by 2 bases, leaving 11 bases between them. CDR3 coding DNA: TGCAGCGCCTTCGGGGCTAACACTGAAGCTTTCTTT. This translates into CSAFGANTEAFF. Supplemented by reference TRBV29-1 and TRBJ1-1, the full variable domain reads SAVISQKPSRDICQRGTSLTIQCQVDSQVTMMFWYRQQPGQSLTLIATANQGSEATYESGFVIDKFPISRPNLTFSTLTVSNMSPEDSSIYLCSAFGANTEAFFGQGTRLTVV.

This sequence joins TRBV4-1 and TRBJ1-2, with D possibly being TRBD1 (5 bases). The V end was cut by 1 base, the J end by 7 bases, with 10 bases between. The CDR3 length is 13 residues. Germline lookup yields CDR1 MGHRA and CDR2 YSYEKL. The CDR3 protein is CASSQVVGGGYTF. The CDR3 region has the DNA TGCGCCAGCAGCCAAGTAGTCGGGGGTGGCTACACCTTC.

The chain joins TRBV20-1 to TRBJ2-1, with D perhaps matching TRBD1 or TRBD2 (8 bases each). This CDR3 spans 17 amino acids. CDR1 is DFQATT, CDR2 SNEGSKA, per germline (reference sequence). Trimming took off 6 bases at V and 4 bases at J, with 25 bases between the two ends. This chain's CDR3 is CSARTGGAGALYNEQFF. CDR3 in DNA: TGCAGTGCCCGAACAGGGGGAGCGGGGGCGCTGTACAATGAGCAGTTCTTC.

The chain has TRBV3-1 and TRBJ2-1; D unresolved. V lost 3 bases and J 8 bases, leaving 20 bases between the germline ends. The CDR3 is 16 residues long. Looked up from germline, CDR1 is LGHDT and CDR2 is YNNKEL (reference sequence). The CDR3 loop reads CASSQPTRVSPHEQFF. The DNA for the CDR3 is TGTGCCAGCAGCCAGCCAACCCGCGTCTCGCCCCATGAGCAGTTCTTC.